The TCR beta chain described here comes from a study of beta chain features in type 1 diabetes. General study points: Within patients, naive, central memory and Treg TCRB repertoires seemed more similar than within healthy donors.

Sequenced material consisted of expressed TCRB transcripts (all of the isolated RNA was reverse transcribed). Profiled with immunoSEQ multiplex PCR; TCRdb holds only in-frame clones, not every one. This table holds about half a million clones, 30% found once. As concerns this clone: Its specificity is unknown.

CDR1 and CDR2 (germline): ENHRY, SYGVKD. The CDR3 is 15 amino acids. V was trimmed by 0 bases and J by 0 bases, leaving 6 bases between them. The genes are TRBV10-3 and TRBJ2-1, with D possibly being TRBD1 or TRBD2 (5 bases each). Material for sequencing was naive CD4+ T cells from blood. The receptor comes from a man aged 18 to 35 in good health. The DNA of the CDR3 is TGTGCCATCAGTGAGTCGAGGGGCTCCTACAATGAGCAGTTCTTC. This translates into CAISESRGSYNEQFF.